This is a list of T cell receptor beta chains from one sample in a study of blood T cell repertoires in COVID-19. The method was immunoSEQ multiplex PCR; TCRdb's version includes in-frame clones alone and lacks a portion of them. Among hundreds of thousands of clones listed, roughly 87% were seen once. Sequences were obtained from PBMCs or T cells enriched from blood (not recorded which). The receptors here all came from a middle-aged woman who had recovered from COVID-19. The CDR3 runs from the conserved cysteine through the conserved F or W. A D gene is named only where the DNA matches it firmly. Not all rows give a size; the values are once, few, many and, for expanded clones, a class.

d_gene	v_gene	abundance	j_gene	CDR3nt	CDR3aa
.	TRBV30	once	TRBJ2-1	TGTGCCTGGAGTGACAGTACATCCTACAATGAGCAGTTCTTC	CAWSDSTSYNEQFF
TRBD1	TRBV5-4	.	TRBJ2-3	TGTGCCAGCAGCTCAGGACAGGGGGCTGTTAGAGATACGCAGTATTTT	CASSSGQGAVRDTQYF
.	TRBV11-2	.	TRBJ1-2	TGTGCCAGCAGCCTACTAATTGGGTATGGCTACACCTTC	CASSLLIGYGYTF
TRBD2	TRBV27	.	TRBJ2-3	TGTGCCAGCAGTTCTGGACTAGCGGGTTTCACAGATACGCAGTATTTT	CASSSGLAGFTDTQYF
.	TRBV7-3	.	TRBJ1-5	TGTGCCAGCAGCAGAGGGTATGGGCAGCCCCAGCATTTT	CASSRGYGQPQHF
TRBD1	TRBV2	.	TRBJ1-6	TGTGCCAGCAGTGAACAGGGGGCTTCACCCCTCCACTTT	CASSEQGASPLHF
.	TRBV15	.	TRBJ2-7	TGTGCCACCAGCAGAGCCGGGTCCGCCTACGAGCAGTACTTC	CATSRAGSAYEQYF
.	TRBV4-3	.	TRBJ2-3	TGCGCCAGCAGCCAAGCATGGAGCCCTAGCACAGATACGCAGTATTTT	CASSQAWSPSTDTQYF
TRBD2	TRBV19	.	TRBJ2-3	TGTGCCAGCAGGACTAGCGGGAGCGATACGCAGTATTTT	CASRTSGSDTQYF
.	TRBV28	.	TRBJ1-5	TGTGCCAGCGGGCGGGGGGGGAATAGCAATCAGCCCCAGCATTTT	CASGRGGNSNQPQHF
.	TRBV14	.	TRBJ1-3	TGTGCCAGCAGCCACCTAGGGAGGAGCGCCATATATTTT	CASSHLGRSAIYF
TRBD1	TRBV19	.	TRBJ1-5	TGTGCCAGTAGTATCGGACAGGGGGCTGGTCTTTATAGCAATCAGCCCCAGCATTTT	CASSIGQGAGLYSNQPQHF
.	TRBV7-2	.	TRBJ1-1	TGTGCCAGCAGCTTAGAGCGACAGAAAGAAGCTTTCTTT	CASSLERQKEAFF
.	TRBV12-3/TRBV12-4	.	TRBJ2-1	TGTGCCAGCAGTACGACTAGTTACAATGAGCAGTTCTTC	CASSTTSYNEQFF
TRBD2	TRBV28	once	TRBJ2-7	TGTGCCAGCAGTTTGCCCCGACTAGCGGAGGCCTACGAGCAGTACTTC	CASSLPRLAEAYEQYF
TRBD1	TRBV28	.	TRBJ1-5	TGTGCCAGCAGCCCAGGGGGAATCAATCAGCCCCAGCATTTT	CASSPGGINQPQHF
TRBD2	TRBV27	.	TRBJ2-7	TGTGCCAGCAGGGGACTAGCGGGGTACGAGCAGTACTTC	CASRGLAGYEQYF
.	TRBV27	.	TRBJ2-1	TGTGCCAGCAGGGCCGGGACTCCCTCCTACAATGAGCAGTTCTTC	CASRAGTPSYNEQFF
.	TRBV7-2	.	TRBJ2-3	TGTGCCAGCAGCGTCGGGGGAGTAGATACGCAGTATTTT	CASSVGGVDTQYF
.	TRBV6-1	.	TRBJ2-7	TGTGCCAGCAGTGAAGAGGCCACGAGGTGGTACGAGCAGTACTTC	CASSEEATRWYEQYF
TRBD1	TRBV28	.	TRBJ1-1	TGTGCCAGCAGTTCGACACAGGGGTGGAACACTGAAGCTTTCTTT	CASSSTQGWNTEAFF
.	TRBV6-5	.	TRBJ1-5	TGTGCCAGCAGTTACAGGGGGGGTAATCAGCCCCAGCATTTT	CASSYRGGNQPQHF
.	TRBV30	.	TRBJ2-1	TGTGCCTGGAGTGTAAGAGGTACCAATGAGCAGTTCTTC	CAWSVRGTNEQFF
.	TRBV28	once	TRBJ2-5	TGTGCCAGCAGGGAGGACCCACAAGAGACCCAGTACTTC	CASREDPQETQYF
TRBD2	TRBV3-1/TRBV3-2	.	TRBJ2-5	TGTGCCAGCAGCCAAGTAGTACTAGCGGGAAGGTTAGGGGAGACCCAGTACTTC	CASSQVVLAGRLGETQYF
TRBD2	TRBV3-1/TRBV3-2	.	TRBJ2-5	TGTGCCAGCAGCCAAGAAGGCATTAGCGGGGCTCAAGAGACCCAGTACTTC	CASSQEGISGAQETQYF
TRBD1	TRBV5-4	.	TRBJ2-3	TGTGCCAGCAGCCAGAAAACGACAGGGGGGGGAGCAGATACGCAGTATTTT	CASSQKTTGGGADTQYF
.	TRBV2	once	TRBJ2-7	TGTGCCAGCAGTGCTCCGGGGTACAGGGACTTC	CASSAPGYRDF
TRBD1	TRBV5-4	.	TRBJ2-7	TGTGCCAGCAGCTCCAGACAGGGGGGTAACGAGCAGTACTTC	CASSSRQGGNEQYF
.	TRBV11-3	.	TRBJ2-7	TGTGCCAGCAGCCCCCCCGTCCGCGAGCAGTACTTC	CASSPPVREQYF
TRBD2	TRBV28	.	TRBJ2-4	TGTGCCAGCAGTTTCGGGGGGAGTGGAGGCCGCCAGGACATTCAGTACTTC	CASSFGGSGGRQDIQYF
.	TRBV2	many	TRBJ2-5	TGTGCCAGCAGTGAAGTTGCGGCCCTCCAAGAGACCCAGTACTTC	CASSEVAALQETQYF
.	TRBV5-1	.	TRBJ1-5	TGCGCCAGCAGCTTGGTTCCGGGGTATCAGCCCCAGCATTTT	CASSLVPGYQPQHF
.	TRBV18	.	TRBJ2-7	TGTGCCAGCTCACCGAGGACAGCAGCATCCTACGAGCAGTACTTC	CASSPRTAASYEQYF
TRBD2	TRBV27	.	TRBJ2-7	TGTGCCAGCAGTTTATCGAGACCTAGCGGGAGTGGGTACGAGCAGTACTTC	CASSLSRPSGSGYEQYF
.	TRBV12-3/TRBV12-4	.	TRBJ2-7	TGTGCCAGCAGTAATACCTACGAGCAGTACTTC	CASSNTYEQYF
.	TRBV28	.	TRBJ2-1	TGTGCCAGCAGCACTAGCTTGGAGCAGTTCTTC	CASSTSLEQFF
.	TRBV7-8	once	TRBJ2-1	TGTGCCAGCAGCTTAGCCCCCCAAAACAATGAGCAGTTCTTC	CASSLAPQNNEQFF
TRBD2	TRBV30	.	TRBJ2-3	TGTGCCTGTAAACTAGCGGGTAGCACAGATACGCAGTATTTT	CACKLAGSTDTQYF
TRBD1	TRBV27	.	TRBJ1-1	TGTGCCAGCAGTCCCGGACAGGGAGACACTGAAGCTTTCTTT	CASSPGQGDTEAFF
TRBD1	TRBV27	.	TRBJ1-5	TGTGCCAGCAGTTCTACAGGGGCGGGAAATCAGCCCCAGCATTTT	CASSSTGAGNQPQHF
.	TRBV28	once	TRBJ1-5	TGTGCCAGCTCCTCCCCGGGGGAAGGCCAGCCCCAGCATTTT	CASSSPGEGQPQHF
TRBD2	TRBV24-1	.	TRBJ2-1	TGTGCCACCAGTCGGACAGGGGGGCGACTAGCGGGAGTTGGCAATGAGCAGTTCTTC	CATSRTGGRLAGVGNEQFF
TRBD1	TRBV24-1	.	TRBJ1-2	TGTGCCACCAGTGACCCCGACAGGGGTGGCTATGGCTACACCTTC	CATSDPDRGGYGYTF
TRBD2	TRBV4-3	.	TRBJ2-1	TGCGCCAGCAGCCAAGATCCCCTAGCGGGAGGGCGCTACAATGAGCAGTTCTTC	CASSQDPLAGGRYNEQFF
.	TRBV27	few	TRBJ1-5	TGTGCCAGCACCAAACACAGGGCGCGGAATCAGCCCCAGCATTTT	CASTKHRARNQPQHF